This entry describes one T cell receptor (beta chain). The data derive from a study of shared clonotypes between healthy human individuals. The ends were cut back, 4 bases at V and 0 bases at J, with 11 bases in the middle. Germline V CDR1 and CDR2: LNHDA, SQIVND (reference sequence). The CDR3 loop spans 15 amino acids. The protocol was immunoSEQ multiplex PCR, while the TCRdb copy is restricted to in-frame clones and leaves out a portion. The top ten hold 0.55% to 0.7% of the sample, which has fewer than 1.4 million clones, more than 75% seen once. This TCR was recovered from a man younger than 35 in good health. Some clones in this sample may be carry-over from other donors' samples. Specimen: memory CD4+ T cells from PBMCs. As to subset: CD45RA-negative fraction. V gene TRBV19 combines with J gene TRBJ2-3, with D possibly being TRBD2 (6 bases). Here the CDR3 reads CASSRERVSTDTQYF. CDR3 coding DNA: TGTGCCAGTAGTAGGGAGCGGGTTAGCACAGATACGCAGTATTTT.